What follows are 31 T cell receptor beta chains derived from one specimen sequenced in a study of cytomegalovirus exposure and HLA in healthy donors. The assay was immunoSEQ multiplex PCR, and TCRdb's table has in-frame clones only and misses some. This sample carries approximately 110,000 clones, 94% of them seen once, and the ten largest clones take less than 1.5%. Sequencing was done on a sample of PBMCs. These receptors came from a woman aged 18-29 years in good health and CMV-seronegative.

This rearrangement joins TRBV6-5 to TRBJ1-1; 9 bases map to TRBD1. Germline CDR1 MNHEY, CDR2 SVGAGI. The J segment lost 8 bases and the V segment lost 2 bases, leaving 3 bases of the junction unmatched. CDR3 length: 13 residues. The CDR3: CASSYRGQGEAFF. CDR3 sequence (DNA): TGTGCCAGCAGTTACCGCGGACAGGGGGAAGCTTTCTTT.

This rearrangement joins TRBV2 to TRBJ1-4; 11 bases map to TRBD1. The germline V gene encodes CDR1 SNHLY and CDR2 FYNNEI. There are 16 residues in the CDR3. After removal of 6 bases from V and 6 bases from J, the junction contained 9 bases not matched to a gene. As DNA, the CDR3 is TGTGCCAGCAGGGCCCGGACAGGGGGCTTGTATGAAAAACTGTTTTTT. Translating gives CASRARTGGLYEKLFF.

The chain has TRBV13 and TRBJ2-2; TRBD2 aligns across 12 bases. The CDR3 runs 23 residues. Germline V gives CDR1 PRHDT, CDR2 FYEKMQ (reference sequence). The V and J ends lost 2 bases and 3 bases, in that order; junction bases with no gene match: 22. CDR3 in amino acids: CASSLNVLDMTSGSTSDTGELFF. Written as DNA, the CDR3 is TGTGCCAGCAGCTTAAATGTACTCGACATGACTAGCGGGAGTACATCGGACACCGGGGAGCTGTTTTTT.

This chain connects TRBV30 to TRBJ2-1, with D possibly TRBD1 on 6 matching bases. Germline-derived CDR1 and CDR2 are GTSNPN and SVGIG (reference sequence). CDR3 length: 13 amino acids. Trimming cost V 1 base and J 4 bases, with 8 bases left between them. The chain's CDR3 is CAWSARGYNEQFF. CDR3 bases: TGTGCCTGGAGTGCAAGGGGGTACAATGAGCAGTTCTTC.

This clone appeared once. The V call is TRBV7-6, the J call TRBJ1-6; perhaps TRBD1 as D (6 bases). The germline gives CDR1 SGHVS, CDR2 FNYEAQ. V was trimmed by 3 bases and J by 0 bases, leaving 12 bases between them. The CDR3 consists of 17 residues. The CDR3 protein is CASSLGQTSSYNSPLHF. CDR3 nucleotides: TGTGCCAGCAGCTTGGGACAAACAAGCTCCTATAATTCACCCCTCCACTTT.

This chain links TRBV7-9 with TRBJ1-4, with no clear D. V lost 4 bases and J lost 0, with 18 bases in between. The germline gives CDR1 SEHNR, CDR2 FQNEAQ (reference sequence). This CDR3 is built from 18 residues. The CDR3 nucleotides read TGTGCCAGCAGCTGGCCTGCAGAATCTCCAACAACTAATGAAAAACTGTTTTTT. It is translated as CASSWPAESPTTNEKLFF.

The CDR3 DNA sequence: TGTGCCAGTACCGACCCGACCTGGAGGGAAAAACTGTTTTTT. Its translation is CASTDPTWREKLFF. The J gene is TRBJ1-4, the V gene TRBV19; D is undetermined. CDR3 length equals 14 residues. Trimming pared 7 bases from V and 8 bases from J, leaving 17 bases between. Germline CDR1 is LNHDA and CDR2 is SQIVND (reference sequence).

The chain couples TRBV18 to TRBJ2-2, with 8 bases identical to TRBD2. V lost 4 bases to trimming and J lost 11 bases; unmatched junction nucleotides: 12. Germline CDR1 and CDR2: KGHSH and LQKENI. The CDR3 has 15 residues. The DNA of the CDR3 is TGTGCCAGCTCACAATTAGCGGGGACCCTCGGAGAGCTGTTTTTT. It translates to CASSQLAGTLGELFF. Full variable domain (outside the CDR3, taken from reference TRBV18 and TRBJ2-2): NAGVMQNPRHLVRRRGQEARLRCSPMKGHSHVYWYRQLPEEGLKFMVYLQKENIIDESGMPKERFSAEFPKEGPSILRIQQVVRGDSAAYFCASSQLAGTLGELFFGEGSRLTVL.

The chain combines TRBV5-1 with TRBJ2-2; 7 bases agree with TRBD1. The CDR3 extends over 15 amino acids. Germline V gene data show CDR1 as SGHRS and CDR2 as YFSETQ. V was clipped by 1 base and J by 5 bases; unmatched bases: 5. The CDR3 sequence: CASSLTGEITGELFF. The CDR3 DNA follows: TGCGCCAGCAGCTTGACAGGGGAGATTACCGGGGAGCTGTTTTTT.

The chain joins TRBV9 to TRBJ1-1; D is unclear. V lost 3 bases and J lost 4, with 10 bases in between. There are 13 residues in the CDR3. Germline lookup yields CDR1 SGDLS and CDR2 YYNGEE. The CDR3 DNA follows: TGTGCCAGCAGCGACGCAAGGAGCACTGAAGCTTTCTTT. The encoded protein is CASSDARSTEAFF.

This chain uses TRBV6-5 with TRBJ2-2, with TRBD1 as a possible D gene (5 bases). The CDR3 contains 15 residues. Between the trimmed V and J ends, which lost 2 bases and 6 bases, there was a span of 13 bases. The germline CDR1 and CDR2 sequences are MNHEY and SVGAGI. The chain's CDR3 is CASSYRTPRPGELFF. As DNA, the CDR3 is TGTGCCAGCAGTTACAGGACACCTCGACCCGGGGAGCTGTTTTTT.

Here the CDR3 reads CASIPGGRLRAQPQHF. The CDR3 nucleotides read TGTGCCAGCATACCAGGGGGGCGGCTTCGCGCTCAGCCCCAGCATTTT. This sequence joins TRBV6-4 and TRBJ1-5; 7 nucleotides align to TRBD1. The CDR3 sequence is 16 residues long. V shed 7 bases and J 6 bases; nucleotides not matched to a gene: 15. CDR1 MRHNA and CDR2 SNTAGT come from the germline V gene.

The chain is built from TRBV27 and TRBJ2-2; D possibly corresponds to TRBD2 (6 bases). CDR3 length: 18 amino acids. Per germline, CDR1 MNHEY and CDR2 SMNVEV (reference sequence). The V end was cut by 5 bases, the J end by 5 bases, with 24 bases between. The CDR3 DNA follows: TGTGCCAGCAGTCCGGGGGTTCCCCGGGGAGCTAGGACCGGGGAGCTGTTTTTT. Translated, it gives CASSPGVPRGARTGELFF.

The chain carries TRBV9 and TRBJ2-7, with unresolved D. CDR1 is SGDLS and CDR2 is YYNGEE in the germline V gene. Deletions cut 1 base from V and 2 bases from J, with 10 bases between. The length of the CDR3 is 14 residues. CDR3: CASSVNQEPYEQYF. The CDR3 DNA is TGTGCCAGCAGCGTAAACCAGGAACCCTACGAGCAGTACTTC.

The chain links TRBV2 to TRBJ2-5; the match to TRBD1 covers 8 bases. Trimming removed 7 bases from V and 2 bases from J; junction bases left unmatched: 15. CDR1 and CDR2 (germline): SNHLY, FYNNEI. The CDR3 covers 17 residues. CDR3 sequence (DNA): TGTGCCAGCAATTTCGGACCCGGACAGGGTTTACAAGAGACCCAGTACTTC. Translated, it gives CASNFGPGQGLQETQYF.

This clone has only one observation. The chain employs TRBV9 and TRBJ2-7, with 8 bases aligning to TRBD1. Trimming at V came to 3 bases and at J to 12 bases, leaving 11 bases not matched to a gene. This CDR3 region has 13 residues. The germline V gene has CDR1 SGDLS and CDR2 YYNGEE. The CDR3 loop reads CASSATGTGSPYF. The CDR3 DNA follows: TGTGCCAGCAGCGCGACCGGGACAGGAAGCCCGTACTTC.

This clone appeared a single time. The V call is TRBV28, the J call TRBJ2-2; 7 nucleotides match TRBD1. This CDR3 is 14 amino acids long. V lost 6 bases, J lost 4 bases, and 5 bases stayed unmatched. CDR1 MDHEN and CDR2 SYDVKM come from the germline V gene. The CDR3 is CASRRQGSTGELFF. As DNA, the CDR3 is TGTGCCAGCAGAAGACAGGGCAGCACCGGGGAGCTGTTTTTT.

The chain joins TRBV13 to TRBJ1-1; 9 positions agree with TRBD1. After removal of 3 bases from V and 0 bases from J, the junction contained 5 bases not matched to a gene. Germline-derived CDR1 and CDR2 are PRHDT and FYEKMQ (reference sequence). This CDR3 has 16 residues. The CDR3 loop reads CASSFVGQGVNTEAFF. CDR3 DNA sequence: TGTGCCAGCAGCTTTGTGGGACAGGGTGTGAACACTGAAGCTTTCTTT.

This rearrangement joins TRBV5-1 to TRBJ2-6; 7 nucleotides agree with TRBD1. Trimming removed 5 bases from V and 0 bases from J; junction bases left unmatched: 8. From germline, CDR1 is SGHRS and CDR2 YFSETQ. The CDR3 is 17 amino acids. The CDR3 loop reads CASRRTGGTSGANVLTF. The CDR3 DNA reads TGCGCCAGCAGGAGGACAGGTGGGACCTCTGGGGCCAACGTCCTGACTTTC.

The rearrangement joins TRBV4-1 to TRBJ1-4; 7 nucleotides agree with TRBD1. Per germline, CDR1 MGHRA and CDR2 YSYEKL. The trim removed 4 bases at V and 8 bases at J, leaving 4 bases unmatched. The CDR3 has 13 residues. The CDR3 nucleotides are TGCGCCAGCAGCCTCCTCAGGGGGGAAAAACTGTTTTTT. This sequence encodes CASSLLRGEKLFF.

The chain links TRBV5-4 to TRBJ2-7; possible D gene TRBD2, 6 bases. V was shortened by 2 bases and J by 6 bases, with 15 bases between the two germline ends. This CDR3 has 14 amino acids. Germline V gene data show CDR1 as SGHNT and CDR2 as YYREEE (reference sequence). Written as DNA, the CDR3 is TGTGCCAGCAGCTTCACCTCTAGCGTTGCCGAGCAGTACTTC. Translated, it gives CASSFTSSVAEQYF.

This clone was found once. The rearrangement uses TRBV5-1 and TRBJ1-1, with no clear D. The CDR3 runs 13 residues. The germline gives CDR1 SGHRS, CDR2 YFSETQ. Deletions cut 0 bases from V and 4 bases from J, with 7 bases between. The CDR3 region is CASSLDGFTEAFF. The CDR3 DNA is TGCGCCAGCAGCTTGGACGGTTTCACTGAAGCTTTCTTT.

This clone was detected once. V is TRBV6-5 and J is TRBJ2-5; D might be TRBD2 (5 bases). V lost 2 bases to trimming and J lost 5 bases, with 9 bases between them. The CDR3 has 13 residues. CDR1 is MNHEY and CDR2 is SVGAGI in the germline V gene. The CDR3 DNA reads TGTGCCAGCAGTTACGCTAGCAGGGAGACCCAGTACTTC. This gives the protein CASSYASRETQYF.

The V call is TRBV5-1, the J call TRBJ1-5; tentative D call: TRBD1 (5 bases). CDR1 is SGHRS and CDR2 is YFSETQ in the germline V gene. The V end lost 4 bases, the J end lost 1 base, and 12 bases lay between the germline ends. This CDR3 comprises 15 residues. The CDR3 DNA follows: TGCGCCAGCAGCCTCGCCGGGGGGAGCAATCAGCCCCAGCATTTT. This encodes CASSLAGGSNQPQHF.

J is TRBJ2-1 and V is TRBV28; TRBD2 agrees at 10 bases. The trim removed 6 bases at V and 7 bases at J, leaving 9 bases unmatched. CDR3 size: 15 residues. The germline V gene encodes CDR1 MDHEN and CDR2 SYDVKM. The CDR3 DNA reads TGTGCCAGCAGCCCTAATAGCGGGGGGATAAATGAGCAGTTCTTC. As protein: CASSPNSGGINEQFF.

The V call is TRBV5-4, the J call TRBJ1-2; D ambiguous. V lost 6 bases to trimming and J lost 0 bases, with 9 bases between them. Germline CDR1 SGHNT, CDR2 YYREEE (reference sequence). The CDR3 is 13 residues long. CDR3 DNA: TGTGCCAGCACCCAACAATCTAACTATGGCTACACCTTC. Translated: CASTQQSNYGYTF.

The chain employs TRBV13 and TRBJ1-3; 9 nucleotides line up with TRBD1. Per the germline V gene, CDR1 is PRHDT and CDR2 is FYEKMQ (reference sequence). This CDR3 is built from 18 residues. After removal of 1 base from V and 8 bases from J, the junction contained 15 bases not matched to a gene. The CDR3 DNA sequence: TGTGCCAGCAGCTTAGAATCCGCCGGGACAGGGATCGGGGACACCATATATTTT. This translates into CASSLESAGTGIGDTIYF.

This clone was seen a single time. This chain links TRBV28 with TRBJ2-1; 7 bases agree with TRBD2. V gave up 6 bases and J gave up 4 bases; unmatched junction bases: 9. Germline values: CDR1 MDHEN, CDR2 SYDVKM. CDR3 length: 15 amino acids. CDR3: CASSQSSGGYNEQFF. The DNA for the CDR3 is TGTGCCAGCAGCCAGTCTAGCGGAGGTTACAATGAGCAGTTCTTC.

This rearrangement joins TRBV27 to TRBJ1-6; no definite D call. Between the trimmed V and J ends, which lost 2 bases and 7 bases, there was a span of 6 bases. Per germline, CDR1 MNHEY and CDR2 SMNVEV (reference sequence). The CDR3 is made up of 13 amino acids. CDR3 sequence (DNA): TGTGCCAGCAGTTTAACAGAAAATTCACCCCTCCACTTT. Residues: CASSLTENSPLHF.

The chain employs TRBV29-1 and TRBJ2-7, with D possibly TRBD1 on 6 matching bases. Trimming stripped 4 bases from V and 2 bases from J, with 15 bases between. This CDR3 has 14 amino acids. Germline V gene data show CDR1 as SQVTM and CDR2 as ANQGSEA. This CDR3 is CSVGPGTPAYEQYF. The DNA for the CDR3 is TGCAGCGTTGGACCCGGGACACCCGCCTACGAGCAGTACTTC.

This chain connects TRBV10-3 to TRBJ2-1; perhaps TRBD1 as D (6 bases). Germline CDR1 is ENHRY and CDR2 is SYGVKD. This CDR3 comprises 16 residues. Trimming took 0 bases from V and 7 from J, leaving 16 bases between them. The chain's CDR3 is CAISESHRASYNEQFF. The CDR3 bases are TGTGCCATCAGTGAGTCCCACAGGGCATCATATAATGAGCAGTTCTTC.